These 20 T cell receptor beta chains originate from one sample sequenced in a study of cytomegalovirus exposure and HLA in healthy donors. The primer mix had 60 Vbeta and 13 Jbeta primers. Sequencing was performed with immunoSEQ multiplex PCR; in TCRdb, only in-frame clones are kept and a portion is missing. The sample consists of fewer than 250,000 clones, 60% to 80% of them appearing once. The sequencing sample was made of PBMCs. The origin of the receptors is a young man in good health and CMV-seronegative.

The chain combines TRBV9 with TRBJ1-2, with TRBD1 matching over 12 bases. The germline V gene has CDR1 SGDLS and CDR2 YYNGEE. The CDR3 runs 16 residues. The V gene end was trimmed by 0 bases and the J gene end by 8 bases; junction bases not matched to a gene: 8. CDR3 sequence (DNA): TGTGCCAGCAGCGTAGGGGACAGGGGGCTTGTGAGCGGCTACACCTTC. Amino acid sequence: CASSVGDRGLVSGYTF.

The chain employs TRBV2 and TRBJ2-5; 12 bases are shared with TRBD1. Germline loops: CDR1 SNHLY, CDR2 FYNNEI. This CDR3 has 15 amino acids. V gave up 4 bases and J gave up 5 bases; unmatched junction bases: 5. The CDR3 sequence is CASSGGQGAGETQYF. For the CDR3, the DNA is TGTGCCAGCAGTGGGGGACAGGGGGCGGGGGAGACCCAGTACTTC.

The chain combines TRBV5-8 with TRBJ2-7; 7 nucleotides agree with TRBD2. This CDR3 region has 15 residues. Germline assignment: CDR1 SGHTS and CDR2 YDEGEE. The J segment lost 3 bases and the V segment lost 0 bases, leaving 6 bases of the junction unmatched. The chain's CDR3 is CASSLVGLAVYEQYF. The CDR3 DNA is TGTGCCAGCAGCTTGGTTGGCCTAGCGGTCTACGAGCAGTACTTC.

This clone showed up just once. V and J are TRBV5-8 and TRBJ1-2, with a possible D match to TRBD1 (5 bases). Germline CDR1 is SGHTS and CDR2 is YDEGEE. This CDR3 contains 16 residues. The V and J ends lost 1 base and 0 bases respectively, with 13 bases between them. The CDR3 DNA reads TGTGCCAGCAGCTTGAGAGCGGGACGGACTAACTATGGCTACACCTTC. Its protein is CASSLRAGRTNYGYTF.

The gene calls are TRBV29-1 and TRBJ2-3; a weak D match, TRBD2 (5 bases). V was shortened by 4 bases and J by 3 bases, with 17 bases between the two germline ends. This CDR3 spans 15 amino acids. Germline CDR1 reads SQVTM; CDR2 reads ANQGSEA. This CDR3 is CSVVWELLWTDTQYF. The CDR3 DNA sequence: TGCAGCGTTGTGTGGGAGCTGCTTTGGACAGATACGCAGTATTTT.

J is TRBJ1-1 and V is TRBV4-3; D unresolved. The CDR3 is 12 residues long. CDR1 LGHNA and CDR2 YSLEER come from the germline V gene. Deletions cut 2 bases from V and 2 bases from J, with 3 bases between. CDR3: CASSQSNTEAFF. The CDR3 DNA is TGCGCCAGCAGCCAATCAAACACTGAAGCTTTCTTT.

This chain joins TRBV5-1 and TRBJ1-4, with D perhaps TRBD1 (5 bases). This CDR3 comprises 15 residues. The germline V gene encodes CDR1 SGHRS and CDR2 YFSETQ. Trimming took off 4 bases at V and 0 bases at J, with 10 bases between the two ends. CDR3 residues: CASSPGVATNEKLFF. In DNA form, the CDR3 reads TGCGCCAGCAGCCCGGGGGTTGCAACTAATGAAAAACTGTTTTTT.

This clone was counted between two and nine times. The chain is built from TRBV13 and TRBJ1-1; 8 bases align to TRBD1. V trimming: 5 bases; J trimming: 1 base; junction bases outside the gene matches: 6. The V gene's germline CDR1 is PRHDT and CDR2 FYEKMQ (reference sequence). The CDR3 runs to 15 residues. The CDR3 DNA follows: TGTGCCAGCAGCCGTGGACAGGGCAGGAACACTGAAGCTTTCTTT. Its translation: CASSRGQGRNTEAFF. The entire variable domain, with the rest obtained from reference TRBV13 and TRBJ1-1, is as follows: AAGVIQSPRHLIKEKRETATLKCYPIPRHDTVYWYQQGPGQDPQFLISFYEKMQSDKGSIPDRFSAQQFSDYHSELNMSSLELGDSALYFCASSRGQGRNTEAFFGQGTRLTVV.

The rearrangement links TRBV29-1 to TRBJ1-2; D is possibly TRBD1 (6 bases). Trimming took off 0 bases at V and 7 bases at J, with 12 bases between the two ends. Per the germline V gene, CDR1 is SQVTM and CDR2 is ANQGSEA. The CDR3 extends over 13 amino acids. CDR3 DNA: TGCAGCGTTGAAGAAGGGGGTATAGGTGGCTACACCTTC. It encodes CSVEEGGIGGYTF.

V and J are TRBV7-9 and TRBJ1-1; the match to TRBD1 covers 7 bases. CDR1 SEHNR and CDR2 FQNEAQ come from the germline V gene (reference sequence). This CDR3 has 14 amino acids. The V gene end was trimmed by 6 bases and the J gene end by 2 bases; junction bases not matched to a gene: 6. CDR3: CASRLGQLNTEAFF. CDR3 sequence (DNA): TGTGCCAGCAGGTTGGGACAGTTAAACACTGAAGCTTTCTTT.

A remark on this clone: The junction does not match germline at one end; this may be a read error. V is TRBV5-1 and J is TRBJ2-2; TRBD2 is a possible D gene (5 bases). Germline V gene data show CDR1 as SGHRS and CDR2 as YFSETQ. The CDR3 extends over 14 amino acids. The CDR3 DNA reads TGCGCCAGCAGCTTCCCACAGAACACCGGGGAGCTGTCTTTT. As protein: CASSFPQNTGELSF.

This chain connects TRBV19 to TRBJ1-2, with TRBD1 matching 8 bases. V lost 8 bases, J lost 4 bases, and 9 bases stayed unmatched. The CDR3 length is 14 residues. The germline V gene has CDR1 LNHDA and CDR2 SQIVND (reference sequence). For the CDR3, the DNA is TGTGCCAGTTCCTGGCAGGGGGCTTCCTATGGCTACACCTTC. Translation: CASSWQGASYGYTF.

The V call is TRBV7-9, the J call TRBJ2-7; 8 nucleotides align to TRBD1. Trimming cost V 1 base and J 4 bases; bases outside gene matches: 12. Germline V CDR1 and CDR2: SEHNR, FQNEAQ (reference sequence). This CDR3 has 17 amino acids. The CDR3 DNA sequence: TGTGCCAGCAGCTTAGGCGGCCGGGACAGGACCCCTTACGAGCAGTACTTC. Translation: CASSLGGRDRTPYEQYF.

The V and J genes are TRBV4-2 and TRBJ1-5; 8 positions match TRBD1. The CDR3 consists of 16 residues. Looked up from germline, CDR1 is LGHNA and CDR2 is YNFKEQ. V gave up 3 bases and J gave up 0 bases; unmatched junction bases: 4. The CDR3 DNA sequence: TGTGCCAGCAGCCACGCCGGGACAGGTAGCAATCAGCCCCAGCATTTT. Its translation is CASSHAGTGSNQPQHF.

The rearrangement uses TRBV29-1 and TRBJ2-7; 7 positions match TRBD1. CDR1 SQVTM and CDR2 ANQGSEA come from the germline V gene. V shed 4 bases, J shed 6 bases, and the junction held 9 bases outside the gene matches. The CDR3 has 13 residues. CDR3 DNA: TGCAGCGTTGCGCACAGGGGTCCAGGCGAGCAGTACTTC. It yields the protein CSVAHRGPGEQYF.

The rearrangement joins TRBV7-3 to TRBJ2-1; D may be TRBD2 (5 bases). This CDR3 is built from 14 residues. With 4 bases removed from V and 5 bases from J, the gap between germline ends came to 12 bases. From germline, CDR1 is SGHTA and CDR2 FQGTGA. DNA for the CDR3: TGTGCCAGCAGCTCATTAGCGTCGGACAATGAGCAGTTCTTC. Translated: CASSSLASDNEQFF.

This clone was observed a few times. This chain joins TRBV9 and TRBJ2-5; 7 bases map to TRBD1. Germline V gene sequence: CDR1 SGDLS, CDR2 YYNGEE. The CDR3 consists of 13 residues. V lost 2 bases and J lost 3; bases outside the gene matches: 1. DNA of the CDR3: TGTGCCAGCAGCGTCGGGACAGAAGAGACCCAGTACTTC. Translating gives CASSVGTEETQYF.

The CDR3 bases are TGCGCCAGCAGCCAAGACTGGGACAGGGTGGGGGGCAATGAGCAGTTCTTC. It yields the protein CASSQDWDRVGGNEQFF. This chain links TRBV4-3 with TRBJ2-1; 9 nucleotides line up with TRBD1. Germline V gives CDR1 LGHNA, CDR2 YSLEER. Germline trimming cut 0 bases from V and 6 bases from J; bases unmatched to any gene: 9. The CDR3 is made up of 17 amino acids.

V and J are TRBV2 and TRBJ2-3, with 7 positions matching TRBD1. The CDR3 spans 13 residues. CDR1 and CDR2 (germline): SNHLY, FYNNEI. J gave up 2 bases and V 8 bases, and 4 bases lay outside the gene matches. CDR3 sequence: CASGKGATDTQYF. As DNA, the CDR3 is TGTGCCAGCGGGAAGGGGGCCACAGATACGCAGTATTTT.

The chain has TRBV6-5 and TRBJ2-2; 10 nucleotides line up with TRBD1. The V gene end was trimmed by 6 bases and the J gene end by 3 bases; junction bases not matched to a gene: 4. This CDR3 region has 15 residues. The V gene's germline CDR1 is MNHEY and CDR2 SVGAGI. The CDR3 DNA is TGTGCCAGCAGCTATGGACAGGGGGACACCGGGGAGCTGTTTTTT. Protein: CASSYGQGDTGELFF.